These T cell receptor beta chains were read from a single sample in a study of OX40 agonist ivuxolimab in advanced cancers. Libraries were prepared by immunoSEQ multiplex PCR; TCRdb keeps only in-frame clonotypes and omits some of them. This sample has under 90,000 clones, with around 86% found just once. Sequenced material: CD4+ or CD8+ T cells sorted from blood, taken in a trial of the OX40 agonist ivuxolimab. The receptors originated from an adult with an advanced solid tumor such as melanoma, head and neck, liver or kidney cancer. Each CDR3 is given without its conserved first and last residue. Each record gives: J gene, V gene, CDR3 protein.

J: TRBJ2-7
V: TRBV2
CDR3: ASSRLVTSGGAEQY

J: TRBJ2-5
V: TRBV10-2
CDR3: ASSEYIMRETQY

J: TRBJ2-1
V: TRBV6-5
CDR3: ASTDGLEEF

J: TRBJ2-1
V: TRBV7-7
CDR3: ASSPTLAGGNVGEQF

J: TRBJ2-7
V: TRBV6-5
CDR3: ASSPDRGGSYEQY

J: TRBJ1-3
V: TRBV2
CDR3: ASSTDKVSGNTIY

J: TRBJ1-1
V: TRBV5-1
CDR3: ASSLAQGGTEAF

J: TRBJ2-5
V: TRBV2
CDR3: ASSESRGTQETQY

J: TRBJ1-2
V: TRBV25-1
CDR3: ASRTGQAVGYGYT

J: TRBJ2-5
V: TRBV5-1
CDR3: ASSPSGGAKKTQY

J: TRBJ1-3
V: TRBV6-5
CDR3: ASTRAPNGDTIY

J: TRBJ2-2
V: TRBV11-1
CDR3: ASSLEGDRELF

J: TRBJ2-4
V: TRBV10-2
CDR3: ASISQAKNIQY

J: TRBJ2-2
V: TRBV7-6
CDR3: ASSLNQGFESGELF

J: TRBJ1-3
V: TRBV7-2
CDR3: ASSFGGEGGNTIY

J: TRBJ1-1
V: TRBV7-7
CDR3: ASSSTRNTEAF

J: TRBJ2-7
V: TRBV11-2
CDR3: ASSLEPALEHEQY

J: TRBJ2-3
V: TRBV5-1
CDR3: ASSLEGRPTDTQY

J: TRBJ1-1
V: TRBV18
CDR3: ASSPQSQWDTEAF

J: TRBJ2-6
V: TRBV29-1
CDR3: SVGNSGANVLT

J: TRBJ2-1
V: TRBV7-8
CDR3: ASSLVRTSSYNEQF

J: TRBJ2-3
V: TRBV6-1
CDR3: ASSRQTGGSDTQY

J: TRBJ1-3
V: TRBV9
CDR3: ASSQQGTGNTIY

J: TRBJ2-1
V: TRBV7-6
CDR3: ASRANRGGEQF

J: TRBJ1-1
V: TRBV10-3
CDR3: AISDRAAEAF

J: TRBJ1-2
V: TRBV14
CDR3: ASSPDSNRALGYT

J: TRBJ1-6
V: TRBV11-2
CDR3: ASSPQTSHNSPLH

J: TRBJ2-5
V: TRBV7-9
CDR3: ASSFMEETQY

J: TRBJ2-3
V: TRBV29-1
CDR3: SVVRTVSTDTQY

J: TRBJ2-5
V: TRBV14
CDR3: ASNRGIQETQY

J: TRBJ1-4
V: TRBV19
CDR3: ASSTQRTGFVEKLF

J: TRBJ2-1
V: TRBV6-5
CDR3: ASSYSTGVGNEQF

J: TRBJ1-5
V: TRBV27
CDR3: ASSSLVGVSNQPQH

J: TRBJ1-5
V: TRBV4-2
CDR3: ASSQDLNQPQH

J: TRBJ1-2
V: TRBV7-9
CDR3: ASSLADRDNYGYT

J: TRBJ1-2
V: TRBV5-6
CDR3: ASSLEWPNSYGYT

J: TRBJ2-1
V: TRBV4-3
CDR3: ASSQDSGRDNEQF

J: TRBJ2-5
V: TRBV5-1
CDR3: ASSPLLAGGETQY